This is a list of T cell receptor beta chains from one sample in a study of beta chain features in type 1 diabetes. Measured with immunoSEQ multiplex PCR; TCRdb has only the in-frame clones, and not every one. The sample shows just under 150,000 clones, around 9.3% of them seen only once. Sequences were obtained from naive CD4+ T cells from blood. These receptors originate from a man aged 18-30 years in good health. Each CDR3 is given with its conserved first and last residue. A D gene is named only where the DNA matches it firmly. Clone size is not always given. Where it is, it says once, few, many or a class for expanded clones.

d_call | clone_size | j_call | v_call | cdr3_nt | cdr3_aa
- | few | TRBJ2-3 | TRBV11-2 | TGTGCCAGCAGCTCGCGGGGGCTCGGGGATACGCAGTATTTT | CASSSRGLGDTQYF
TRBD1 | - | TRBJ1-1 | TRBV7-2 | TGTGCCAGCAGCTCGGACAGGGCAAAAACTGAAGCTTTCTTT | CASSSDRAKTEAFF
- | - | TRBJ2-7 | TRBV5-1 | TGCGCCAGCAGCTTGGCACGGCAGGGGCAGGACGAGCAGTACTTC | CASSLARQGQDEQYF
- | many | TRBJ2-1 | TRBV18 | TGTGCCAGCTCACCAGGGGGGAGCTCCTACAATGAGCAGTTCTTC | CASSPGGSSYNEQFF
- | few | TRBJ1-5 | TRBV18 | TGTGCCAGCTCACCAACCTATAGCAATCAGCCCCAGCATTTT | CASSPTYSNQPQHF
- | few | TRBJ1-3 | TRBV7-2 | TGTGCCAGCAGCTTAGTTCCCTTCTCTGGAAACACCATATATTTT | CASSLVPFSGNTIYF
TRBD1 | few | TRBJ2-3 | TRBV4-3 | TGCGCCAGCAGCCCCGGGGACAGGGTCGCAGATACGCAGTATTTT | CASSPGDRVADTQYF
TRBD2 | - | TRBJ2-7 | TRBV7-2 | TGTGCCAGCAGTCCTATCGGGACCGGGGGGTACGAGCAGTACTTC | CASSPIGTGGYEQYF
TRBD2 | few | TRBJ2-1 | TRBV7-9 | TGTGCCAGCAGCTCCCTAGCGGGGGGAAATGAGCAGTTCTTC | CASSSLAGGNEQFF
TRBD1 | - | TRBJ1-2 | TRBV27 | TGTGCCAGCAGTTTGGGGACAGGGCCCGCTGGCTACACCTTC | CASSLGTGPAGYTF
TRBD1 | - | TRBJ2-7 | TRBV5-4 | TGTGCCAGCAAACCGGGACAGGGTCAAGGCTCTCGCGAGCAGTACTTC | CASKPGQGQGSREQYF
- | - | TRBJ2-5 | TRBV2 | TGTGCCAGCAGGCTAAATCAAGAGACCCAGTACTTC | CASRLNQETQYF
- | few | TRBJ2-2 | TRBV19 | TGTGCCAGTAGTCCTTGGGGGACTCCGAACACCGGGGAGCTGTTTTTT | CASSPWGTPNTGELFF
TRBD2 | few | TRBJ2-5 | TRBV7-2 | TGTGCCAGCAGCTTTGGTACTAGCGGGGGGGCGGAGACCCAGTACTTC | CASSFGTSGGAETQYF
TRBD1 | - | TRBJ1-2 | TRBV2 | TGTGCCAGCAGTACCGGGACAGGGAGCTATGGCTACACCTTC | CASSTGTGSYGYTF
TRBD2 | few | TRBJ2-3 | TRBV4-1 | TGCGCCAGCAGCCAAGTACTAGCGGGGGCCCCAGACACAGATACGCAGTATTTT | CASSQVLAGAPDTDTQYF
TRBD1 | - | TRBJ1-6 | TRBV6-5 | TGTGCCAGCAGCCAGACAGGGGTTAATAGATCACCCCTCCACTTT | CASSQTGVNRSPLHF
- | - | TRBJ1-5 | TRBV28 | TGTGCCAGCAGTGGTCAGACATGGGATCAGCCCCAGCATTTT | CASSGQTWDQPQHF
- | - | TRBJ1-2 | TRBV4-3 | TGCGCCAGCAGCCAAGATCGGGTAGGGGGCTATGGCTACACCTTC | CASSQDRVGGYGYTF
- | - | TRBJ1-5 | TRBV7-3 | TGTGCCAGCAGCCCGGGAAAGGATCAGCCCCAGCATTTT | CASSPGKDQPQHF
- | - | TRBJ2-6 | TRBV28 | TGTGCCAGCAGTTCCCCAGGCGGGGCCAACGTCCTGACTTTC | CASSSPGGANVLTF
TRBD1 | - | TRBJ1-4 | TRBV18 | TGTGCCAGCTCACCACGAACAGGGGGCGATGAAAAACTGTTTTTT | CASSPRTGGDEKLFF
TRBD1 | few | TRBJ1-2 | TRBV15 | TGTGCCACCAGCAGAGAGTGGGACAGTGGACTTTATGGCTACACCTTC | CATSREWDSGLYGYTF
TRBD2 | few | TRBJ2-2 | TRBV7-3 | TGTGCCAGCAGCTTATCGAGCGGGGGGTACACCGGGGAGCTGTTTTTT | CASSLSSGGYTGELFF
- | - | TRBJ1-3 | TRBV6-6 | TGTGCCAGCAGTTTCGGGGGGTCGGTGGCTGGAAACACCATATATTTT | CASSFGGSVAGNTIYF
TRBD2 | few | TRBJ2-3 | TRBV7-9 | TGTGCCAGCAGTCCCCGGGGCAGCGGGGAGGGGGATACGCAGTATTTT | CASSPRGSGEGDTQYF
- | - | TRBJ2-5 | TRBV7-2 | TGTGCCAGCAGCCCGCTGACTAGTACAGAGACCCAGTACTTC | CASSPLTSTETQYF
- | few | TRBJ2-7 | TRBV5-5 | TGTGCCAGCAGCATCAAGACTTCCTACGAGCAGTACTTC | CASSIKTSYEQYF
- | - | TRBJ2-1 | TRBV19 | TGTGCCAGTAGTATTTACAACAATGAGCAGTTCTTC | CASSIYNNEQFF
TRBD1 | - | TRBJ1-5 | TRBV11-2 | TGTGCCAGCAGCTTAGCCGGGACAGGGACAAGCAATCAGCCCCAGCATTTT | CASSLAGTGTSNQPQHF
- | few | TRBJ1-2 | TRBV7-2 | TGTGCCAGCAGCTCACAGGGCGCTAACTATGGCTACACCTTC | CASSSQGANYGYTF
- | - | TRBJ1-1 | TRBV18 | TGTGCCAGCACCGCCAGGGTGAATATGAACACTGAAGTTTTCTTT | CASTARVNMNTEVFF
- | - | TRBJ2-6 | TRBV6-1 | TGTGCCAGCAGTGAAACCGCAGGGTCTGGGGCCAACGTCCTGACTTTC | CASSETAGSGANVLTF
- | few | TRBJ1-2 | TRBV5-1 | TGCGCCAGCAGCCTGGACTCTTCTAACTATGGCTACACCTTC | CASSLDSSNYGYTF
- | - | TRBJ1-2 | TRBV6-1 | TGTGCCAGCAGTCCGGACAGAAACTATGGCTACACCTTC | CASSPDRNYGYTF
TRBD1 | many | TRBJ2-7 | TRBV4-1 | TGCGCCAGCAGCGCCGTGACCTTGGGGACAGGGGGCTGGGAGCAGTACTTC | CASSAVTLGTGGWEQYF
- | few | TRBJ1-2 | TRBV29-1 | TGCAGCGTTGAAGCGTCAGGTCTAAGCTATGGCTACACCTTC | CSVEASGLSYGYTF
- | - | TRBJ1-3 | TRBV25-1 | TGTGCCAGCAGTGAAGGGCAATCTGGAAACACCATATATTTT | CASSEGQSGNTIYF
- | few | TRBJ1-3 | TRBV4-2 | TGTGCCAGCAGCCAAGCAGAGGGTATCGACACCATATATTTT | CASSQAEGIDTIYF
- | many | TRBJ2-1 | TRBV4-3 | TGCGCCAGCAGCCAAGACGCGGGCTCCTACAATGAGCAGTTCTTC | CASSQDAGSYNEQFF
TRBD1 | few | TRBJ2-1 | TRBV6-6 | TGTGCCATCAGCACGGGACAGGGGTACAATGAGCAGTTCTTC | CAISTGQGYNEQFF
TRBD2 | - | TRBJ2-7 | TRBV30 | TGTGCCTGGAGGCCCAAGCGGGGACTAGGCTCCTACGAGCAGTACTTC | CAWRPKRGLGSYEQYF
- | few | TRBJ2-3 | TRBV5-1 | TGCGCCAGCTGGTTAGGGGCGGCAGATACGCAGTATTTT | CASWLGAADTQYF
TRBD1 | once | TRBJ1-5 | TRBV18 | TGTGCCAGCTCACCAACATCCAGGGGGCACAATCAGCCCCAGCATTTT | CASSPTSRGHNQPQHF
- | few | TRBJ2-6 | TRBV19 | TGTGCCAGTAGTATCGGCCGACAGGCTTCTGGGGCCAACGTCCTGACTTTC | CASSIGRQASGANVLTF
- | few | TRBJ2-3 | TRBV2 | TGTGCCAGCAGTGAACAGGGTCCCACAGATACGCAGTATTTT | CASSEQGPTDTQYF
TRBD2 | - | TRBJ2-7 | TRBV18 | TGTGCCAGCTCATCCGGACTAGACAACGAGCAGTACTTC | CASSSGLDNEQYF
- | - | TRBJ1-2 | TRBV19 | TGTGCCAGTAGTATAGCCGAAGGGGCAGGACGGGTTTATGGCTACACCTTC | CASSIAEGAGRVYGYTF
- | - | TRBJ1-4 | TRBV7-2 | TGTGCCAGCACCAAACTCGGTGAAAAACTGTTTTTT | CASTKLGEKLFF
TRBD2 | few | TRBJ2-5 | TRBV19 | TGTGCCAGCCGACGGGCTAGCGGGGGGTGGGAGACCCAGTACTTC | CASRRASGGWETQYF
TRBD1 | - | TRBJ1-1 | TRBV19 | TGTGCCAGTAGTACGGGACAGCTGAACACTGAAGCTTTCTTT | CASSTGQLNTEAFF